The 31 T cell receptor beta chains given below trace back to one sample, sequenced in a study of T-cell memory formation after mild COVID-19. TCRdb reprocessed the 5' RACE reads with MiXCR, giving one entry per CDR3 protein. Of about 400,000 distinct CDR3 sequences in the sample, roughly 15% are singletons; the top ten hold 20% to 25%. Material for sequencing was PBMCs or a T cell subset sorted from them (not recorded which). All receptors come from a man aged 18 to 30 who had mild COVID-19 (a few samples of this study predate the infection). Cell type and time point are not known.

This clonotype came up a few times. J is TRBJ2-7 and V is TRBV20-1, with D possibly matching TRBD1 (6 bases). Per the germline V gene, CDR1 is DFQATT and CDR2 is SNEGSKA (reference sequence). The CDR3 runs 15 residues. Trimming left V 3 bases short and J 2 bases short, with 17 bases between. The DNA for the CDR3 is TGCAGTGCTAGGGGGAAAACAGGGATGGCCTACGAGCAGTACTTC. This codes for CSARGKTGMAYEQYF.

The chain's CDR3 is CARNRGSYEQYV. In DNA, the CDR3 is TGTGCCCGCAACAGGGGATCCTACGAGCAGTACGTC. V and J are TRBV28 and TRBJ2-7; 7 nucleotides align to TRBD1. V trimming: 11 bases; J trimming: 1 base; junction bases outside the gene matches: 5. The CDR3 totals 12 residues. Per the germline V gene, CDR1 is MDHEN and CDR2 is SYDVKM.

This clonotype was counted between two and nine times. This rearrangement joins TRBV20-1 to TRBJ1-6; D perhaps matches TRBD1 (5 bases). The V gene's germline CDR1 is DFQATT and CDR2 SNEGSKA (reference sequence). V was shortened by 2 bases and J by 12 bases, with 11 bases between the two germline ends. This CDR3 region has 12 residues. The CDR3 region is CSARTGAGPLHF. CDR3 coding DNA: TGCAGTGCTAGAACAGGCGCAGGACCCCTCCACTTT.

In its sample, this clonotype was seen a few times. The V and J genes are TRBV7-9 and TRBJ1-1; D is ambiguous. Trimming removed 8 bases at V and 2 bases at J, with 12 bases between. Germline CDR1 reads SEHNR; CDR2 reads FQNEAQ (reference sequence). The CDR3 loop spans 13 amino acids. CDR3 region: CASFRGDNTEAFF. CDR3 sequence (DNA): TGTGCCAGCTTTCGAGGTGATAACACTGAAGCTTTCTTT.

The V and J genes are TRBV11-2 and TRBJ2-5, with a possible D match to TRBD1 (6 bases). This CDR3 spans 13 amino acids. Germline V CDR1 and CDR2: SGHAT, FQNNGV. V lost 2 bases, J lost 11 bases, and 15 bases lay in between. CDR3 sequence: CASSLTRDKPQYF. DNA of the CDR3: TGTGCCAGCAGCTTAACCCGGGACAAGCCTCAGTACTTC.

This clonotype was seen at least ten times. V is TRBV24-1 and J is TRBJ1-5; D possibly corresponds to TRBD1 (5 bases). The germline V and J ends were trimmed by 4 bases and 0 bases, with 9 bases remaining between them. The CDR3 covers 15 residues. CDR1 and CDR2 from the germline V gene are KGHDR and SFDVKD. CDR3 coding DNA: TGTGCCACCAGTGAGTCAGGGCGTAGCAATCAGCCCCAGCATTTT. Encoded protein: CATSESGRSNQPQHF.

The chain combines TRBV6-4 with TRBJ2-5; TRBD2 matches at 11 bases. This CDR3 has 15 amino acids. Germline V gives CDR1 MRHNA, CDR2 SNTAGT. V shed 6 bases, J shed 3 bases, and the junction held 6 bases outside the gene matches. The DNA of the CDR3 is TGTGCCAGCAGCCTAACTAGCGGGGGAAAAGAGACCCAGTACTTC. This gives the protein CASSLTSGGKETQYF.

This clonotype has a handful of counts. The chain combines TRBV20-1 with TRBJ2-5; 8 bases align to TRBD2. This CDR3 has 13 residues. The V segment lost 3 bases and the J segment 9 bases; nucleotides outside the gene matches: 9. Germline-derived CDR1 and CDR2 are DFQATT and SNEGSKA (reference sequence). CDR3 residues: CSASLAGGPSQYF. The DNA for the CDR3 is TGCAGTGCTAGTCTTGCGGGGGGACCCTCCCAGTACTTC.

This clonotype occurred a few times. V and J are TRBV7-8 and TRBJ2-1; 8 bases map to TRBD2. The CDR3 totals 16 residues. Germline V lookup: CDR1 SGHVS, CDR2 FQNEAQ. The trim removed 2 bases at V and 4 bases at J, leaving 7 bases unmatched. The CDR3 region is CASSLSTGGPYNEQFF. CDR3 sequence (DNA): TGTGCCAGCAGCTTATCGACGGGGGGGCCTTACAATGAGCAGTTCTTC.

The V and J genes are TRBV6-5 and TRBJ1-2, with D uncertain. In germline, CDR1 is MNHEY, CDR2 SVGAGI. The CDR3 length is 13 residues. Between the trimmed V and J ends, which lost 0 bases and 6 bases, there was a span of 8 bases. CDR3 sequence: CASSYSPRHGYTF. In DNA, the CDR3 is TGTGCCAGCAGTTACTCCCCGCGTCATGGCTACACCTTC.

The gene calls are TRBV6-2 or TRBV6-3 and TRBJ2-2, with D unresolved. CDR1 and CDR2 (germline): MNHEY, SVGEGT. Trimming stripped 8 bases from V and 0 bases from J, with 13 bases between. CDR3 length equals 15 residues. In DNA, the CDR3 is TGTGCCAGCCACCGAAGACTTACGAACACCGGGGAGCTGTTTTTT. This gives the protein CASHRRLTNTGELFF.

The sample holds many counts of this clonotype. V gene TRBV6-2 or TRBV6-3 combines with J gene TRBJ2-2; 14 bases match TRBD2. The V gene's germline CDR1 is MNHEY and CDR2 SVGEGT. The CDR3 has 18 residues. V lost 4 bases, J lost 2 bases, and 6 bases stayed unmatched. The CDR3 region has the DNA TGTGCCAGCAGTTCCTTGACTAGCGGGGGGGAAAACACCGGGGAGCTGTTTTTT. Amino acid sequence: CASSSLTSGGENTGELFF.

V and J are TRBV20-1 and TRBJ1-4; D is uncertain. The CDR3 length is 10 residues. Trimming removed 5 bases from V and 8 bases from J, with 6 bases in between. Per germline, CDR1 DFQATT and CDR2 SNEGSKA (reference sequence). The CDR3 nucleotides are TGCAGTGCTTACAAGGAAAAACTGTTTTTT. Amino acid sequence: CSAYKEKLFF.

The rearrangement uses TRBV12-5 and TRBJ1-5; D not resolved. Germline CDR1 and CDR2: LGHNT and FRNRAP. V was clipped by 3 bases and J by 4 bases, with 7 bases between them. The CDR3 extends over 13 amino acids. This CDR3 reads CASGFGPNQPQHF. The CDR3 coding sequence is TGTGCTAGTGGTTTTGGGCCTAATCAGCCCCAGCATTTT.

V usage is TRBV20-1 and J usage is TRBJ2-2; D is perhaps TRBD1 (5 bases). This CDR3 spans 13 amino acids. Germline assignment: CDR1 DFQATT and CDR2 SNEGSKA (reference sequence). Trimming cost V 8 bases and J 6 bases, with 16 bases left between them. The CDR3 coding sequence is TGCAGTTTTTCCGGACCAGGGCCCGGGGAGCTGTTTTTT. As protein: CSFSGPGPGELFF.

This clonotype appeared a few times. V usage is TRBV6-5 and J usage is TRBJ2-7; D uncertain. The germline V and J ends were trimmed by 0 bases and 3 bases, with 9 bases remaining between them. Looked up from germline, CDR1 is MNHEY and CDR2 is SVGAGI. The CDR3 extends over 14 amino acids. The CDR3 region has the DNA TGTGCCAGCAGTTACTCGGGCAGCTTCTACGAGCAGTACGTC. It is translated as CASSYSGSFYEQYV.

The chain carries TRBV12-3 or TRBV12-4 and TRBJ1-3; D is ambiguous. The CDR3 has 13 residues. Between the trimmed V and J ends, which lost 6 bases and 2 bases, there was a span of 8 bases. The CDR3 region has the DNA TGTGCCAGCAGGCCTGGAACTGGAAACACCATATATTTT. This gives the protein CASRPGTGNTIYF.

This clonotype has ten or more counts. This chain links TRBV12-3 or TRBV12-4 with TRBJ2-2; 13 nucleotides agree with TRBD2. V lost 4 bases and J lost 7; bases outside the gene matches: 12. The CDR3 is 18 amino acids. CDR3 sequence (DNA): TGTGCCAGCAGTTCCGAAGGGACTAGCGGGGTCTTCAGCGGGGAGCTGTTTTTT. This codes for CASSSEGTSGVFSGELFF.

This clonotype was seen a few times. V gene TRBV7-8 combines with J gene TRBJ2-5; D is uncertain. V was cut by 1 base and J by 1 base, with 10 bases left in between. Germline V gene data show CDR1 as SGHVS and CDR2 as FQNEAQ. The CDR3 loop spans 15 amino acids. This CDR3 is CASSLGYATQETQYF. CDR3 nucleotides: TGTGCCAGCAGCTTAGGATACGCAACCCAAGAGACCCAGTACTTC.

The sample holds a few counts of this clonotype. V gene TRBV29-1 combines with J gene TRBJ2-2; D might be TRBD1 or TRBD2, each matching 6 bases. The germline CDR1 and CDR2 sequences are SQVTM and ANQGSEA. The CDR3 is 15 residues long. Trimming pared 6 bases from V and 0 bases from J, leaving 14 bases between. CDR3 protein: CSVRDISTNTGELFF. The CDR3 DNA reads TGCAGCGTGCGGGACATAAGCACGAACACCGGGGAGCTGTTTTTT.

The rearrangement joins TRBV18 to TRBJ2-7; TRBD1 agrees at 7 bases. V shed 4 bases, J shed 0 bases, and the junction held 15 bases outside the gene matches. The CDR3 covers 18 residues. CDR1 is KGHSH and CDR2 is LQKENI in the germline V gene. The CDR3 loop is CASSQTPGQLSSSYEQYF. CDR3 nucleotide sequence: TGTGCCAGCTCACAGACCCCGGGACAGCTATCGAGCTCCTACGAGCAGTACTTC.

The chain is built from TRBV4-3 and TRBJ1-3, with 7 nucleotides matching TRBD1. The trim removed 7 bases at V and 1 base at J, leaving 7 bases unmatched. In germline, CDR1 is LGHNA, CDR2 YSLEER. The CDR3 is 15 residues long. CDR3 DNA sequence: TGCGCCAGCACTACCGACAGGGCATCTGGAAACACCATATATTTT. Translated: CASTTDRASGNTIYF.

The rearrangement uses TRBV18 and TRBJ2-2; D remains unclear. Germline lookup yields CDR1 KGHSH and CDR2 LQKENI. The CDR3 consists of 16 residues. V was cut by 0 bases and J by 2 bases, with 10 bases left in between. DNA of the CDR3: TGTGCCAGCTCACCACCGACCTGGGTAAACACCGGGGAGCTGTTTTTT. Its protein is CASSPPTWVNTGELFF.

V usage is TRBV3-1 and J usage is TRBJ2-3; tentatively, D is TRBD1 (6 bases). The V end was cut by 4 bases, the J end by 6 bases, with 20 bases between. This CDR3 has 16 amino acids. Germline assignment: CDR1 LGHDT and CDR2 YNNKEL (reference sequence). The CDR3: CASSRLSSRGSDTQYF. The CDR3 DNA follows: TGTGCCAGCAGCCGTTTAAGTTCCAGGGGCTCCGATACGCAGTATTTT.

This clonotype has more than one count but fewer than ten. The chain employs TRBV2 and TRBJ2-7; no firm D call. In germline, CDR1 is SNHLY, CDR2 FYNNEI. The CDR3 is 14 amino acids. With 2 bases removed from V and 0 bases from J, the gap between germline ends came to 8 bases. The CDR3 sequence is CASSEPGTSYEQYF. The CDR3 DNA is TGTGCCAGCAGTGAACCGGGTACCTCCTACGAGCAGTACTTC.

This clonotype has more than one count but fewer than ten. This rearrangement joins TRBV3-1 to TRBJ2-1; D is uncertain. Trimming shortened V by 1 base and J by 10 bases, and 5 bases separated the two germline ends. Germline V lookup: CDR1 LGHDT, CDR2 YNNKEL (reference sequence). The length of the CDR3 is 11 residues. CDR3 DNA: TGTGCCAGCAGCCAAGTCTACGAGCAGTTCTTC. Residues: CASSQVYEQFF.

This clonotype was counted between two and nine times. V gene TRBV12-3 or TRBV12-4 combines with J gene TRBJ1-1; 7 positions agree with TRBD1. The CDR3 spans 12 residues. Germline trimming cut 3 bases from V and 11 bases from J; bases unmatched to any gene: 6. Here the CDR3 reads CASSLPGGGAFF. DNA of the CDR3: TGTGCCAGCAGTTTGCCAGGGGGGGGTGCTTTCTTT.

J is TRBJ2-7 and V is TRBV5-6; D is perhaps TRBD1 or TRBD2 (5 bases each). Germline V lookup: CDR1 SGHDT, CDR2 YYEEEE. Trimming removed 2 bases from V and 0 bases from J, with 15 bases in between. The CDR3 loop spans 16 amino acids. The CDR3, as DNA: TGTGCCAGCAGCTTCACCGGGACGGTGAGCTCCTACGAGCAGTACGTC. This sequence encodes CASSFTGTVSSYEQYV.

The chain links TRBV4-1 to TRBJ1-2; possibly TRBD1 for D (5 bases). The CDR3 spans 15 residues. Germline V lookup: CDR1 MGHRA, CDR2 YSYEKL. Deletions cut 3 bases from V and 10 bases from J, with 21 bases between. The CDR3 DNA reads as TGCGCCAGCAGCCACTCACCCCAAGGTGAGGGGATCTACACCTTC. Its translation: CASSHSPQGEGIYTF.

This clonotype was found a few times. The chain employs TRBV25-1 and TRBJ1-4, with 9 bases identical to TRBD1. The CDR3 loop spans 16 amino acids. J lost 6 bases, V lost 6 bases, and 11 bases had no gene match. Germline CDR1 reads MGHDK; CDR2 reads SYGVNS. Here the CDR3 reads CASSDKTGGGDEKLFF. The CDR3 DNA reads TGTGCCAGCAGCGACAAAACAGGGGGCGGAGATGAAAAACTGTTTTTT.

This clonotype was counted a few times. The chain couples TRBV5-6 to TRBJ1-2; TRBD1 agrees at 9 bases. The CDR3 runs 14 residues. With V trimmed by 4 bases and J by 6 bases, 7 bases remained unmatched. Germline V CDR1 and CDR2: SGHDT, YYEEEE. The CDR3 region is CASSAGQGNDGYTF. The CDR3 DNA reads TGTGCCAGCAGCGCGGGACAGGGAAACGATGGCTACACCTTC.